A single T cell receptor beta chain is shown here with its context. Between the trimmed V and J ends, which lost 6 bases and 5 bases, there was a span of 17 bases. This CDR3 is 16 amino acids long. CDR1 and CDR2 from the germline V gene are SNHLY and FYNNEI. This entry belongs to a study of blood T cell repertoires in COVID-19. Study-level information: The United States, Italy and Spain supplied acute and convalescent COVID-19 samples. T cells, B-cell-depleted T cells, or PBMCs provided the cDNA or gDNA that served as material.

The assay was immunoSEQ multiplex PCR, and TCRdb's table has in-frame clones only and misses some. The sample holds around 300,000 clones; approximately 86% are singletons and the top ten take just under 9.5%. Material: peripheral blood. The TCR originated in a man aged 18-30 years with active or convalescent COVID-19. The rearrangement joins TRBV2 to TRBJ1-6; no clear D. For the CDR3, the DNA is TGTGCCAGCAGCCAAGAGGGTATTACCAATAATTCACCCCTCCACTTT. Translating gives CASSQEGITNNSPLHF.